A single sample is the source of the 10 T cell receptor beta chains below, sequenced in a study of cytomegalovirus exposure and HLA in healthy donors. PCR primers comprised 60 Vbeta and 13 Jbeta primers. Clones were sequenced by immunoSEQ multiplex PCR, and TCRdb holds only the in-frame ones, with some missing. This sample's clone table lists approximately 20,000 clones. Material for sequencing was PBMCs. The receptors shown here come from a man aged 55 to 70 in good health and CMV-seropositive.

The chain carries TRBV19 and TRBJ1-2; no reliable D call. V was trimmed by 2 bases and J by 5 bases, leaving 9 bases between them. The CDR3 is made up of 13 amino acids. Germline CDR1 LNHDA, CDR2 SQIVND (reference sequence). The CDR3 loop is CASSINAGYGYTF. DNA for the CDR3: TGTGCCAGTAGTATAAATGCAGGATATGGCTACACCTTC.

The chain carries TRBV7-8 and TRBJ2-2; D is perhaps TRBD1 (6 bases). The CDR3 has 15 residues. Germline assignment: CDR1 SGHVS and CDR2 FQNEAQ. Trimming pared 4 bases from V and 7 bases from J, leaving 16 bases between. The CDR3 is CASSSPDRSGGELFF. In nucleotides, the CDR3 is TGTGCCAGCAGCTCCCCGGACAGATCGGGCGGGGAGCTGTTTTTT.

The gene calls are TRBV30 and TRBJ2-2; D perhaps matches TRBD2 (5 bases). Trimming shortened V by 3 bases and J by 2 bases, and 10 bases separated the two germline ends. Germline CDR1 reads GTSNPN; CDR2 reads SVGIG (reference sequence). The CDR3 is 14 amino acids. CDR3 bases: TGTGCCTGGAGAACCGGGAAAAACACCGGGGAGCTGTTTTTT. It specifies CAWRTGKNTGELFF.

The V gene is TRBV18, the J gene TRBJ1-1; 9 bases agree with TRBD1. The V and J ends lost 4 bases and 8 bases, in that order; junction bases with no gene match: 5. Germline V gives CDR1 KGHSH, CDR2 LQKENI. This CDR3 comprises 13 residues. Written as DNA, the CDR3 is TGTGCCAGCTCACTTAACAGGGGGCTGGAAGCTTTCTTT. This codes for CASSLNRGLEAFF.

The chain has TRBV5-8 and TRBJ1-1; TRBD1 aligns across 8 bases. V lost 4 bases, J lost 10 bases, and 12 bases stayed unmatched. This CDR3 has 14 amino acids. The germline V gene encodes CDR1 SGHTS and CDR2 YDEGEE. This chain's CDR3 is CASSRTGIRGSAFF. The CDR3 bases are TGTGCCAGCAGCCGGACAGGGATAAGAGGTTCAGCTTTCTTT.

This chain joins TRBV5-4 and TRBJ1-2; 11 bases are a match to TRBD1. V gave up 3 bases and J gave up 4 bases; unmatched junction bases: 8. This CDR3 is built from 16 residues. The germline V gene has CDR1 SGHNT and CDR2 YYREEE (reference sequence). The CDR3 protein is CASSSGGTGGRYGYTF. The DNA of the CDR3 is TGTGCCAGCAGCTCGGGAGGGACAGGGGGTCGCTATGGCTACACCTTC.

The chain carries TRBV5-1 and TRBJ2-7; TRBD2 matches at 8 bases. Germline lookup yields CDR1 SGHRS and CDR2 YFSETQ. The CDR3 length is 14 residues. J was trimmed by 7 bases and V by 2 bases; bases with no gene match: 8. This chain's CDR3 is CASSLTSGSNEQYF. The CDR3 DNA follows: TGCGCCAGCAGCTTAACCAGCGGGAGTAATGAGCAGTACTTC.

CDR3 nucleotide sequence: TGTGCCAGCAGCCCTTCGACAGGGATCACTGAAGCTTTCTTT. Protein sequence: CASSPSTGITEAFF. This chain joins TRBV9 and TRBJ1-1; 7 bases fit TRBD1. Germline V CDR1 and CDR2: SGDLS, YYNGEE. Trimming took 4 bases from V and 4 from J; bases not matched to a gene: 7. The CDR3 length is 14 residues.

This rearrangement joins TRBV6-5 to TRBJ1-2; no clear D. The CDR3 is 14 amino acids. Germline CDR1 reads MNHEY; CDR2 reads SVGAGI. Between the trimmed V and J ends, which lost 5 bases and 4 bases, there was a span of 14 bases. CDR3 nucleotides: TGTGCCAGCAGTGACTTAGTTCGGGGCTATGGCTACACCTTC. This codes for CASSDLVRGYGYTF.

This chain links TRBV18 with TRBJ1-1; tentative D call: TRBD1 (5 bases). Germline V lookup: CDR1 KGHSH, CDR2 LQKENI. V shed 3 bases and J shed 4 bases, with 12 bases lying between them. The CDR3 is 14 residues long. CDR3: CASSPDGGGTEAFF. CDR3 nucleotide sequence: TGTGCCAGCTCACCGGACGGGGGGGGCACTGAAGCTTTCTTT.